This is a list of T cell receptor beta chains from one sample in a study of cytotoxic CD8 clonotypes in ibrutinib-treated CLL. Assay: immunoSEQ multiplex PCR; the TCRdb copy retains only in-frame clones and omits some. The sample has roughly 15,000 clones; around 81% are singletons. The sequences come from PBMCs, collected before ibrutinib treatment. All receptors come from a human donor with chronic lymphocytic leukemia. CDR3s include the opening cysteine and the closing phenylalanine or tryptophan. D genes are given only for firm matches. Not every row has a clone size; where given, it reads once, few, many or a size class.

clone_size	v_call	d_call	j_call	cdr3_aa	cdr3_nt
NA	TRBV19	NA	TRBJ2-2	CASINDRNTGELFF	TGTGCCAGTATAAATGATCGGAACACCGGGGAGCTGTTTTTT
NA	TRBV7-3	NA	TRBJ2-2	CASSLPGPGELFF	TGTGCCAGCAGCTTACCCGGGCCCGGGGAGCTGTTTTTT
NA	TRBV28	TRBD1	TRBJ1-5	CASSSGGEGQPQHF	TGTGCCAGCAGTTCAGGGGGCGAGGGGCAGCCCCAGCATTTT
NA	TRBV14	TRBD2	TRBJ2-7	CASSPAGGRYEQYF	TGTGCCAGCAGCCCAGCGGGAGGCCGCTACGAGCAGTACTTC
NA	TRBV9	NA	TRBJ2-5	CASSPNPGQKETQYF	TGTGCCAGCAGTCCTAACCCGGGCCAAAAAGAGACCCAGTACTTC
NA	TRBV20-1	NA	TRBJ2-5	CSARVSETQYF	TGCAGTGCTAGAGTGTCCGAGACCCAGTACTTC
NA	TRBV7-9	TRBD1	TRBJ1-4	CASSPPRGREKLFF	TGTGCCAGCAGCCCCCCCAGGGGGCGTGAAAAACTGTTTTTT
NA	TRBV9	NA	TRBJ2-2	CASSVAPGGVTGELFF	TGTGCCAGCAGCGTAGCTCCAGGTGGGGTCACCGGGGAGCTGTTTTTT
NA	TRBV18	TRBD1	TRBJ1-1	CASSRTGGARNTEAFF	TGTGCCAGCTCACGGACAGGGGGCGCGAGGAACACTGAAGCTTTCTTT
NA	TRBV4-3	NA	TRBJ2-5	CASSQGTRETQYF	TGCGCCAGCAGCCAAGGGACACGAGAGACCCAGTACTTC
once	TRBV7-2	TRBD1	TRBJ1-4	CASSIRTGGGEKLFF	TGTGCCAGCAGCATCCGGACAGGGGGAGGTGAAAAACTGTTTTTT
NA	TRBV4-3	NA	TRBJ2-2	CASSQPTGQNTGELFF	TGCGCCAGCAGCCAGCCGACAGGACAGAACACCGGGGAGCTGTTTTTT
once	TRBV11-3	NA	TRBJ2-5	CASSPGLKANIQETQYF	TGTGCCAGCAGCCCGGGCTTAAAGGCAAATATTCAAGAGACCCAGTACTTC
medium-sized	TRBV10-2	TRBD1	TRBJ1-5	CASKRTGRNQPQHF	TGCGCCAGTAAGAGGACAGGGAGGAATCAGCCCCAGCATTTT
NA	TRBV28	NA	TRBJ1-2	CASSLLVSVDGYTF	TGTGCCAGCAGTTTACTCGTCTCTGTAGATGGCTACACCTTC
NA	TRBV28	NA	TRBJ2-5	CASSLTGIGSLSEETQYF	TGTGCCAGCAGTCTAACAGGGATCGGCTCCCTTAGCGAAGAGACCCAGTACTTC
NA	TRBV15	TRBD2	TRBJ2-5	CATSRGLAGGPTETQYF	TGTGCCACCAGCAGAGGACTAGCGGGAGGGCCGACGGAGACCCAGTACTTC
NA	TRBV6-4	NA	TRBJ2-3	CASSDEAGGTDTQYF	TGTGCCAGCAGTGACGAGGCGGGTGGCACAGATACGCAGTATTTT
NA	TRBV7-2	NA	TRBJ1-2	CASSRGQDDYGYTF	TGTGCCAGCAGCCGGGGGCAGGACGACTATGGCTACACCTTC
NA	TRBV11-2	NA	TRBJ1-3	CASSLNWASGNTIYF	TGTGCCAGCAGCTTAAATTGGGCTAGTGGAAACACCATATATTTT
NA	TRBV27	NA	TRBJ1-2	CASSLFGGVNYGYTF	TGTGCCAGCAGTTTATTCGGGGGGGTTAACTATGGCTACACCTTC
NA	TRBV6-6	NA	TRBJ1-2	CASFGTSGYTF	TGTGCCAGTTTCGGGACTTCTGGCTACACCTTC
NA	TRBV5-1	NA	TRBJ1-2	CASSSGHLNYGYTF	TGCGCCAGCAGCTCGGGACACCTTAACTATGGCTACACCTTC
NA	TRBV21-1	NA	TRBJ1-5	CASSTKDSINQPQHF	TGTGCCAGCAGCACAAAGGACAGTATCAATCAGCCCCAGCATTTT